The text below deals with one TCR beta chain. In the original processing: Quantification of nucleated cells was approximated via reference gene primer amplification. Sequencing was performed with immunoSEQ multiplex PCR; in TCRdb, only in-frame clones are kept and a portion is missing. V, J and clone size are taken as reported in that table, and D and trimming were inferred from the DNA itself. The sample has about 240,000 clones, around 86% seen once. The data were taken from a study of blood T cell repertoires in COVID-19. As for the study in general: The United States, Italy and Spain supplied acute and convalescent COVID-19 samples. Sample material is recorded as cDNA or gDNA derived from T cells, B-cell-depleted T cells, or PBMCs.

The germline V gene has CDR1 SGHAT and CDR2 FQNNGV. The CDR3 contains 14 residues. V lost 2 bases, J lost 1 base, and 8 bases lay in between. Specimen: peripheral blood. This TCR came from a man between 25 and 39 years old who had recovered from COVID-19. The chain is built from TRBV11-2 and TRBJ2-5; D gene uncertain. CDR3 nucleotide sequence: TGTGCCAGCAGCTTAACACAGAGCCAAGAGACCCAGTACTTC. Protein product: CASSLTQSQETQYF.